This T cell receptor beta chain emerged from a study of cytomegalovirus exposure and HLA in healthy donors. Overall study results and limits: Most of the CMV-associated TCR beta chains (in a later analysis) appeared to be HLA-restricted. The authors considered a cluster of highly shared sequence variants likely to be a sequencing artifact. Published work reported that the classifier diagnosed cytomegalovirus status with high specificity and sensitivity. Later work associated around 18,000 TCR beta sequences with HLA alleles at 0.05 false discovery rate.

In the case of this clone: The antigen remains unidentified.

Germline CDR1 ENHRY, CDR2 SYGVKD. V was trimmed by 11 bases and J by 7 bases, leaving 26 bases between them. This CDR3 has 15 amino acids. PCR involved 60 Vbeta and 13 Jbeta primers. The assay was immunoSEQ multiplex PCR, and TCRdb's table has in-frame clones only and misses some. The table includes about 41,000 clones, approximately 81% detected once. The TCR originated in a man aged 45-65 years in good health and CMV-seronegative. The chain employs TRBV10-3 and TRBJ1-2, with a weak D call TRBD1 (5 bases). The sequenced material came from PBMCs. The CDR3, as DNA: TGTGCCGTAACAGGAGGGGACCGGTTTGACGGTGGCTACACCTTC. It is translated as CAVTGGDRFDGGYTF.